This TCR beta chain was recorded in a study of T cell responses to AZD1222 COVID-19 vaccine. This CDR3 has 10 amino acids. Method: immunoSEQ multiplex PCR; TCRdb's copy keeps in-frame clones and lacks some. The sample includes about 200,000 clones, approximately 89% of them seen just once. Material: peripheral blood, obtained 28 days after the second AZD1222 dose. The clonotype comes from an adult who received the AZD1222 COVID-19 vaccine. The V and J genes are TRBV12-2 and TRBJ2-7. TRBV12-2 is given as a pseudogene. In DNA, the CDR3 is TGTGCAAGTCGCTCCCACGAGCAGTACTTC. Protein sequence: CASRSHEQYF.